One sample yielded the 22 T cell receptor beta chains listed below, sequenced in a study of response to subunit inactivated influenza vaccine. TCRdb ran MiXCR on the RT-PCR reads and lists one entry per CDR3 protein. The sample lists approximately 700,000 distinct CDR3 sequences; around 13% were seen once. The source material was PBMCs from blood, sampled 14 to 15 days before vaccination. These receptors came from a man aged 50 or older who received an inactivated influenza vaccine.

V and J are TRBV12-3 or TRBV12-4 and TRBJ1-6; D is ambiguous. Trimming cost V 6 bases and J 8 bases, with 8 bases left between them. The CDR3 runs 12 residues. The CDR3 region is CASSPGDSPLHF. Here the CDR3 DNA reads TGTGCCAGCAGCCCCGGGGATTCACCCCTCCACTTT.

The chain is built from TRBV2 and TRBJ2-3; D is perhaps TRBD2 (7 bases). The CDR3 is made up of 13 amino acids. V shed 6 bases and J shed 6 bases, with 13 bases lying between them. The germline CDR1 and CDR2 sequences are SNHLY and FYNNEI. CDR3 DNA sequence: TGTGCCAGCAGAGGGGGAGGGGCGGATACGCAGTATTTT. Amino acids: CASRGGGADTQYF.

Only a few counts were recorded for this clonotype. The chain recombines TRBV20-1 with TRBJ1-6; D uncertain. The V gene's germline CDR1 is DFQATT and CDR2 SNEGSKA (reference sequence). Trimming removed 6 bases at V and 6 bases at J, with 18 bases between. The CDR3 consists of 15 residues. CDR3: CSAPTHPRINSPLHF. The CDR3 nucleotides read TGCAGTGCGCCGACACATCCGCGGATTAATTCACCCCTCCACTTT.

This clonotype was detected many times. The CDR3 region has the DNA TGTGCCTGGAGTGTACCAGAAGTGACCCAGTACTTC. Its translation is CAWSVPEVTQYF. The genes are TRBV30 and TRBJ2-5; D not resolved. Germline V gene data show CDR1 as GTSNPN and CDR2 as SVGIG (reference sequence). The CDR3 covers 12 residues. Trimming shortened V by 0 bases and J by 7 bases, and 9 bases separated the two germline ends.

This clonotype occurred a few times. V is TRBV12-3 or TRBV12-4 and J is TRBJ2-3, with 12 bases matching TRBD1. Trimming at V came to 9 bases and at J to 4 bases, leaving 11 bases not matched to a gene. CDR3 size: 16 residues. The CDR3 reads CASTGTGGGKSDTQYF. In DNA, the CDR3 is TGTGCCAGTACCGGGACAGGGGGCGGAAAGTCAGATACGCAGTATTTT.

This chain connects TRBV20-1 to TRBJ1-5; no clear D. Germline-derived CDR1 and CDR2 are DFQATT and SNEGSKA (reference sequence). V lost 6 bases and J 2 bases, leaving 14 bases between the germline ends. This CDR3 is built from 14 residues. The CDR3 reads CSAKGLVGNQPQHF. CDR3 sequence (DNA): TGCAGTGCCAAGGGTCTTGTTGGCAATCAGCCCCAGCATTTT.

The J gene is TRBJ1-2, the V gene TRBV5-1, with D uncertain. The CDR3 contains 13 residues. CDR1 is SGHRS, CDR2 YFSETQ, per germline. Trimming removed 4 bases at V and 7 bases at J, with 14 bases between. The CDR3 is CASSLSSSGGYTF. The CDR3 coding sequence is TGCGCCAGCAGCCTGAGCAGTTCCGGTGGCTACACCTTC.

This clonotype has a handful of counts. The chain recombines TRBV12-3 or TRBV12-4 with TRBJ2-7; TRBD1 matches 7 bases. The length of the CDR3 is 15 residues. V shed 1 base, J shed 4 bases, and the junction held 7 bases outside the gene matches. The CDR3 region is CASSLETGLGYEQYF. The CDR3 DNA reads as TGTGCCAGCAGTTTAGAGACAGGGTTGGGGTACGAGCAGTACTTC.

The chain links TRBV4-3 to TRBJ2-7; the D gene could be TRBD1 or TRBD2 (5 bases each). V dropped 0 bases and J dropped 3 bases, with 15 bases sitting between them. The length of the CDR3 is 16 residues. CDR1 LGHNA and CDR2 YSLEER come from the germline V gene. The CDR3 region has the DNA TGCGCCAGCAGCCAAGATGTCAGAGGGGAACACTACGAGCAGTACTTC. It encodes CASSQDVRGEHYEQYF.

This clonotype was counted only a few times. This chain joins TRBV7-9 and TRBJ2-2; 9 bases align to TRBD2. The CDR3 sequence is 16 residues long. Losses at the gene ends were 5 bases for V and 11 bases for J; bases not matched to a gene: 15. CDR1 and CDR2 from the germline V gene are SEHNR and FQNEAQ (reference sequence). For the CDR3, the DNA is TGTGCCAGCAGCCCCCTAGCGGGACGGCACCGGGGAGAGCTGTTTTTT. Its protein is CASSPLAGRHRGELFF.

This sequence joins TRBV4-3 and TRBJ2-7, with D maybe TRBD2 (6 bases). Trimming pared 3 bases from V and 0 bases from J, leaving 12 bases between. Germline V CDR1 and CDR2: LGHNA, YSLEER. The CDR3 runs 15 residues. This chain's CDR3 is CASSQEGVSSYEQYF. DNA of the CDR3: TGCGCCAGCAGCCAGGAGGGAGTTAGCTCCTACGAGCAGTACTTC.

This clonotype occurred a few times. This chain joins TRBV12-3 or TRBV12-4 and TRBJ1-4; D is uncertain. Trimming took 3 bases from V and 5 from J, leaving 7 bases between them. This CDR3 has 13 residues. The CDR3 coding sequence is TGTGCCAGCAGTTTCGGACCCAATGAAAAACTGTTTTTT. This gives the protein CASSFGPNEKLFF.

The sample holds a few counts of this clonotype. J is TRBJ2-5 and V is TRBV10-2; TRBD2 matches at 11 bases. CDR1 is WSHSY, CDR2 SAAADI, per germline. The V gene end was trimmed by 11 bases and the J gene end by 5 bases; junction bases not matched to a gene: 10. This CDR3 comprises 14 residues. Written as DNA, the CDR3 is TGCGCCTGCTATAGCGGGGGGGCCGTGGAGACCCAGTACTTC. Protein sequence: CACYSGGAVETQYF.

The chain carries TRBV28 and TRBJ2-1; perhaps TRBD2 as D (7 bases). In germline, CDR1 is MDHEN, CDR2 SYDVKM. The CDR3 loop spans 17 amino acids. Trimming cost V 8 bases and J 0 bases, with 20 bases left between them. CDR3 nucleotide sequence: TGTGCCAGCGGGGGGCTAGCGGTTCGTATCTCCTACAATGAGCAGTTCTTC. It yields the protein CASGGLAVRISYNEQFF. Variable domain in full (rest from reference TRBV28 and TRBJ2-1): DVKVTQSSRYLVKRTGEKVFLECVQDMDHENMFWYRQDPGLGLRLIYFSYDVKMKEKGDIPEGYSVSREKKERFSLILESASTNQTSMYLCASGGLAVRISYNEQFFGPGTRLTVL.

This clonotype was seen at least ten times. The chain couples TRBV6-1 to TRBJ2-5; D remains unclear. The CDR3 extends over 11 amino acids. The V gene lost 2 bases and the J gene lost 5 bases, with 3 bases spanning the gap. CDR1 and CDR2 (germline): MNHNS, SASEGT. This chain's CDR3 is CASSERETQYF. In DNA, the CDR3 is TGTGCCAGCAGTGAACGCGAGACCCAGTACTTC.

This clonotype was seen many times. The gene calls are TRBV29-1 and TRBJ2-1; 7 nucleotides agree with TRBD2. The CDR3 is made up of 16 amino acids. Per the germline V gene, CDR1 is SQVTM and CDR2 is ANQGSEA. V trimming: 0 bases; J trimming: 3 bases; junction bases outside the gene matches: 8. As DNA, the CDR3 is TGCAGCGTTGAAGATTCTAGGCTAGCGGTCTACAATGAGCAGTTCTTC. It translates to CSVEDSRLAVYNEQFF.

Only a few counts were recorded for this clonotype. For the CDR3, the DNA is TGCGCCAGCAGCTCTGGGTGGGGACTACAGGCTGATAGCACAGATACGCAGTATTTT. Translating gives CASSSGWGLQADSTDTQYF. The rearrangement links TRBV5-1 to TRBJ2-3, with 7 bases aligning to TRBD2. Germline lookup yields CDR1 SGHRS and CDR2 YFSETQ. The CDR3 runs to 19 residues. The junction had 16 bases not matched to a gene; V was cut back by 3 bases and J by 0 bases. The whole variable domain, remainder taken from reference TRBV5-1 and TRBJ2-3, is KAGVTQTPRYLIKTRGQQVTLSCSPISGHRSVSWYQQTPGQGLQFLFEYFSETQRNKGNFPGRFSGRQFSNSRSEMNVSTLELGDSALYLCASSSGWGLQADSTDTQYFGPGTRLTVL.

CDR3 nucleotides: TGTGCCTGGGGGAAGGAGGGACCCGATGAGCAGTTCTTC. It is translated as CAWGKEGPDEQFF. This sequence joins TRBV30 and TRBJ2-1, with D maybe TRBD2 (6 bases). Germline V gene sequence: CDR1 GTSNPN, CDR2 SVGIG (reference sequence). The CDR3 has 13 amino acids. Trimming removed 5 bases from V and 8 bases from J, with 16 bases in between.

The genes are TRBV20-1 and TRBJ2-1; TRBD2 agrees at 13 bases. Germline CDR1 and CDR2: DFQATT and SNEGSKA (reference sequence). V shed 6 bases, J shed 5 bases, and the junction held 7 bases outside the gene matches. The CDR3 has 15 residues. The CDR3 region has the DNA TGCAGTGCCTTTAAACTAGCGGGGGGGCACAATGAGCAGTTCTTC. This codes for CSAFKLAGGHNEQFF.

This clonotype was counted many times. This rearrangement joins TRBV5-1 to TRBJ2-5; 8 positions agree with TRBD2. This CDR3 is 13 amino acids long. CDR1 SGHRS and CDR2 YFSETQ come from the germline V gene. V lost 5 bases and J lost 5; bases outside the gene matches: 5. Here the CDR3 reads CASSSGTRETQYF. In DNA form, the CDR3 reads TGCGCCAGCAGTTCCGGGACTAGGGAGACCCAGTACTTC.

This clonotype was seen a few times. The chain recombines TRBV3-1 with TRBJ2-7; D uncertain. The V end lost 1 base, the J end lost 2 bases, and 12 bases lay between the germline ends. Germline-derived CDR1 and CDR2 are LGHDT and YNNKEL (reference sequence). This CDR3 has 15 residues. For the CDR3, the DNA is TGTGCCAGCAGCCAAGTGTTAACGGCGACCTACGAGCAGTACTTC. This codes for CASSQVLTATYEQYF.

This clonotype was detected many times. The V call is TRBV4-3, the J call TRBJ2-7, with D possibly being TRBD1 or TRBD2 (6 bases each). Between the trimmed V and J ends, which lost 0 bases and 4 bases, there was a span of 13 bases. This CDR3 contains 15 residues. Looked up from germline, CDR1 is LGHNA and CDR2 is YSLEER. This chain's CDR3 is CASSQEGQGRYEQYF. The CDR3, as DNA: TGCGCCAGCAGCCAAGAAGGGCAGGGGAGGTACGAGCAGTACTTC.